What follows are 26 T cell receptor beta chains derived from one specimen sequenced in a study of OX40 agonist ivuxolimab in advanced cancers. Produced via immunoSEQ multiplex PCR; TCRdb's table is partial and in-frame only. Of some 140,000 clones listed, under 95% are singletons. The sample in question was CD4+ or CD8+ T cells sorted from blood, obtained in a trial of the OX40 agonist ivuxolimab. The receptor source for this set is an adult with an advanced solid tumor such as melanoma, head and neck, liver or kidney cancer.

The chain joins TRBV25-1 to TRBJ2-7; 12 bases align to TRBD1. The CDR3 consists of 15 residues. Germline V CDR1 and CDR2: MGHDK, SYGVNS. J gave up 5 bases and V 5 bases, and 7 bases lay outside the gene matches. The CDR3 DNA is TGTGCCAGCAGTAAACCGGGACAGGGGGCACACGAGCAGTACTTC. Protein sequence: CASSKPGQGAHEQYF.

The genes are TRBV7-2 and TRBJ2-5, with D tentatively TRBD1 (5 bases). Gene TRBJ2-7 matches the end of the DNA better, so the J call may be wrong. Germline V CDR1 and CDR2: SGHTA, FQGNSA. The CDR3 has 14 amino acids. The CDR3 reads CASSLNAGPYEQYF. The CDR3 DNA reads TGTGCCAGCAGCTTAAACGCAGGGCCCTACGAGCAGTACTTC.

This chain links TRBV10-3 with TRBJ1-1, with 9 bases that match TRBD1. The CDR3 consists of 13 residues. Germline CDR1 reads ENHRY; CDR2 reads SYGVKD. J gave up 5 bases and V 7 bases, and 5 bases lay outside the gene matches. The CDR3 protein is CAIKTTGGTEAFF. In DNA, the CDR3 is TGTGCCATCAAGACGACAGGGGGGACTGAAGCTTTCTTT.

The rearrangement joins TRBV6-5 to TRBJ2-7, with 8 bases that match TRBD1. The germline V gene has CDR1 MNHEY and CDR2 SVGAGI. The CDR3 loop spans 14 amino acids. J lost 2 bases, V lost 5 bases, and 5 bases had no gene match. The CDR3 loop reads CASSTGQGPYEQYF. CDR3 DNA: TGTGCCAGCAGTACTGGACAGGGTCCCTACGAGCAGTACTTC.

The chain has TRBV20-1 and TRBJ1-6; D not certain. V shed 2 bases and J shed 7 bases, with 3 bases lying between them. The CDR3 sequence is 11 residues long. Germline V gene sequence: CDR1 DFQATT, CDR2 SNEGSKA (reference sequence). Here the CDR3 DNA reads TGCAGTGCTAGACAGAATTCACCCCTCCACTTT. It encodes CSARQNSPLHF.

The CDR3 sequence is CASSVAGGGSYNEQFF. The CDR3 DNA reads as TGTGCCAGCAGCGTAGCCGGGGGCGGGTCCTACAATGAGCAGTTCTTC. This chain joins TRBV9 and TRBJ2-1, with D perhaps TRBD1 or TRBD2 (6 bases each). V was cut by 0 bases and J by 1 base, with 11 bases left in between. Germline values: CDR1 SGDLS, CDR2 YYNGEE. The CDR3 loop spans 16 amino acids. Using reference TRBV9 and TRBJ2-1 for the parts outside the CDR3, the full variable domain is DSGVTQTPKHLITATGQRVTLRCSPRSGDLSVYWYQQSLDQGLQFLIQYYNGEERAKGNILERFSAQQFPDLHSELNLSSLELGDSALYFCASSVAGGGSYNEQFFGPGTRLTVL.

The chain employs TRBV2 and TRBJ2-5; a possible D gene is TRBD1 (7 bases). The V end was cut by 4 bases, the J end by 5 bases, with 11 bases between. The CDR3 contains 13 residues. In germline, CDR1 is SNHLY, CDR2 FYNNEI. The CDR3 sequence is CASSGRGRETQYF. Here the CDR3 DNA reads TGTGCCAGCAGTGGCAGGGGGAGGGAGACCCAGTACTTC.

The V and J genes are TRBV28 and TRBJ2-7; TRBD1 might be the D (5 bases). The CDR3 is 14 residues long. The germline V gene has CDR1 MDHEN and CDR2 SYDVKM. The V end lost 7 bases, the J end lost 6 bases, and 19 bases lay between the germline ends. The CDR3, as DNA: TGTGCCAGCAACCTCCGGCAGGGTCGTTTCGAGCAGTACTTC. This sequence encodes CASNLRQGRFEQYF.

The chain has TRBV7-6 and TRBJ1-1; 8 positions match TRBD1. The V gene's germline CDR1 is SGHVS and CDR2 FNYEAQ. V gave up 8 bases and J gave up 6 bases; unmatched junction bases: 17. CDR3 length: 16 residues. The CDR3 loop reads CASGDGTGEYDAEAFF. In nucleotides, the CDR3 is TGTGCCAGCGGAGACGGGACAGGTGAATATGACGCTGAAGCTTTCTTT.

This chain links TRBV11-2 with TRBJ2-1; weak D call: TRBD1 (5 bases). The CDR3 covers 14 residues. V lost 6 bases to trimming and J lost 1 base, with 10 bases between them. Looked up from germline, CDR1 is SGHAT and CDR2 is FQNNGV. CDR3 in amino acids: CASSRQGSYNEQFF. In nucleotides, the CDR3 is TGTGCCAGCAGTCGTCAGGGATCCTACAATGAGCAGTTCTTC.

CDR3 loop: CASSVGQGRGYTF. The DNA for the CDR3 is TGTGCCAGCAGCGTAGGCCAGGGCAGGGGCTACACCTTC. The V and J genes are TRBV9 and TRBJ1-2; possible D gene TRBD1, 5 bases. The CDR3 consists of 13 residues. Germline V CDR1 and CDR2: SGDLS, YYNGEE. The V and J ends lost 0 bases and 8 bases respectively, with 11 bases between them.

J is TRBJ2-3 and V is TRBV7-2; D gene uncertain. The CDR3 loop spans 11 amino acids. Trimming pared 5 bases from V and 8 bases from J, leaving 8 bases between. In germline, CDR1 is SGHTA, CDR2 FQGNSA. CDR3 protein: CASSTRGTQYF. Here the CDR3 DNA reads TGTGCCAGCAGCACACGAGGTACGCAGTATTTT.

This CDR3 reads CASSVGTGESPLHF. The CDR3, as DNA: TGTGCCAGCAGCGTAGGGACAGGGGAATCACCCCTCCACTTT. The chain combines TRBV9 with TRBJ1-6; 9 bases align to TRBD1. The CDR3 has 14 amino acids. The junction had 2 bases not matched to a gene; V was cut back by 0 bases and J by 10 bases. Germline V CDR1 and CDR2: SGDLS, YYNGEE.

The chain carries TRBV15 and TRBJ2-7, with D possibly TRBD2 on 6 matching bases. Germline CDR1 LNHNV, CDR2 YYDKDF (reference sequence). CDR3 size: 15 residues. Trimming left V 0 bases short and J 3 bases short, with 12 bases between. The CDR3 nucleotides are TGTGCCACCAGCAGAGATCCGTGGAGGGGCTACGAGCAGTACTTC. This codes for CATSRDPWRGYEQYF.

This chain uses TRBV10-3 with TRBJ2-3; 9 positions match TRBD2. The junction had 3 bases not matched to a gene; V was cut back by 7 bases and J by 1 base. The length of the CDR3 is 14 residues. Germline CDR1 reads ENHRY; CDR2 reads SYGVKD. CDR3 protein: CAITRLAGTDTQYF. CDR3 sequence (DNA): TGTGCCATCACAAGACTAGCGGGCACAGATACGCAGTATTTT.

As DNA, the CDR3 is TGTGCCACCAGCGGGGGACTAGCATCCTACGAGCAGTACTTC. Protein: CATSGGLASYEQYF. The rearrangement links TRBV15 to TRBJ2-7; 9 nucleotides align to TRBD2. This CDR3 region has 14 residues. Unmatched junction bases numbered 3, after V lost 5 bases and J lost 1 base. CDR1 LNHNV and CDR2 YYDKDF come from the germline V gene (reference sequence).

The chain employs TRBV5-1 and TRBJ2-5; 8 bases are shared with TRBD1. V lost 4 bases to trimming and J lost 3 bases; unmatched junction nucleotides: 2. Germline V gene lookup returns CDR1 SGHRS and CDR2 YFSETQ. The CDR3 length is 13 residues. The DNA of the CDR3 is TGCGCCAGCAGCGCACAGGGGGAAGAGACCCAGTACTTC. This codes for CASSAQGEETQYF.

J is TRBJ1-1 and V is TRBV6-5; TRBD1 agrees at 7 bases. This CDR3 comprises 15 residues. Germline loops: CDR1 MNHEY, CDR2 SVGAGI. Trimming at V came to 9 bases and at J to 5 bases, leaving 15 bases not matched to a gene. This chain's CDR3 is CASTKRGQLGTEAFF. The CDR3 DNA reads TGTGCCAGTACGAAAAGGGGGCAGCTGGGTACTGAAGCTTTCTTT.

The V call is TRBV28, the J call TRBJ1-1; 7 positions agree with TRBD1. J was trimmed by 5 bases and V by 2 bases; bases with no gene match: 14. CDR3 size: 17 residues. CDR1 MDHEN and CDR2 SYDVKM come from the germline V gene. Here the CDR3 reads CASSLKYRARGGTEAFF. CDR3 sequence (DNA): TGTGCCAGCAGTTTAAAGTATCGGGCCAGGGGGGGGACTGAAGCTTTCTTT.

The chain uses TRBV6-5 and TRBJ1-5; the match to TRBD1 covers 7 bases. The CDR3 extends over 14 amino acids. Germline trimming cut 0 bases from V and 7 bases from J; bases unmatched to any gene: 3. The V gene's germline CDR1 is MNHEY and CDR2 SVGAGI. Written as DNA, the CDR3 is TGTGCCAGCAGTTACTCGACAGGGCAACAGCCCCAGCATTTT. Encoded protein: CASSYSTGQQPQHF.

The rearrangement links TRBV5-1 to TRBJ2-7; D is unresolved. V gave up 0 bases and J gave up 0 bases, with 7 bases separating them. From germline, CDR1 is SGHRS and CDR2 YFSETQ. The CDR3 totals 14 residues. The CDR3 nucleotides read TGCGCCAGCAGCTTGGCTACCGACTCCTACGAGCAGTACTTC. Translated, it gives CASSLATDSYEQYF.

CDR3 residues: CASSRGSTGSGYTF. The CDR3 DNA reads TGTGCCAGCAGCCGTGGCTCTACAGGGTCTGGCTACACCTTC. The chain recombines TRBV11-2 with TRBJ1-2, with D perhaps matching TRBD1 (6 bases). The CDR3 is 14 amino acids. V was pared by 5 bases and J by 7 bases, with 17 bases between. The germline V gene encodes CDR1 SGHAT and CDR2 FQNNGV.

V is TRBV29-1 and J is TRBJ2-3; 14 positions agree with TRBD2. V lost 3 bases, J lost 3 bases, and 2 bases stayed unmatched. The CDR3 length is 15 residues. Germline V gene data show CDR1 as SQVTM and CDR2 as ANQGSEA. The CDR3 sequence: CSVDGTSGRTDTQYF. The CDR3 DNA is TGCAGCGTTGATGGGACTAGCGGGAGAACAGATACGCAGTATTTT.

The V and J genes are TRBV2 and TRBJ2-2; TRBD2 might be the D (5 bases). Trimming removed 5 bases at V and 2 bases at J, with 12 bases between. CDR3 length: 15 residues. Germline V gives CDR1 SNHLY, CDR2 FYNNEI. CDR3 region: CASSRDNVNTGELFF. The CDR3 DNA follows: TGTGCCAGCAGTCGGGATAACGTTAACACCGGGGAGCTGTTTTTT.

This rearrangement joins TRBV11-2 to TRBJ1-5, with TRBD1 identical over 7 bases. The CDR3 has 17 amino acids. V shed 0 bases, J shed 5 bases, and the junction held 10 bases outside the gene matches. CDR1 and CDR2 (germline): SGHAT, FQNNGV. DNA of the CDR3: TGTGCCAGCAGCTTAGATCGGGCAGGGGGAGTCGATCAGCCCCAGCATTTT. This sequence encodes CASSLDRAGGVDQPQHF.

The table lists this clone with a count of one. The V gene is TRBV15, the J gene TRBJ2-5, with 8 bases matching TRBD1. Per germline, CDR1 LNHNV and CDR2 YYDKDF (reference sequence). J lost 3 bases, V lost 0 bases, and 6 bases had no gene match. This CDR3 spans 16 amino acids. The CDR3 reads CATSRDTDREKETQYF. CDR3 sequence (DNA): TGTGCCACCAGCAGAGACACGGACAGGGAGAAAGAGACCCAGTACTTC. Supplemented by reference TRBV15 and TRBJ2-5, the full variable domain reads DAMVIQNPRYQVTQFGKPVTLSCSQTLNHNVMYWYQQKSSQAPKLLFHYYDKDFNNEADTPDNFQSRRPNTSFCFLDIRSPGLGDTAMYLCATSRDTDREKETQYFGPGTRLLVL.